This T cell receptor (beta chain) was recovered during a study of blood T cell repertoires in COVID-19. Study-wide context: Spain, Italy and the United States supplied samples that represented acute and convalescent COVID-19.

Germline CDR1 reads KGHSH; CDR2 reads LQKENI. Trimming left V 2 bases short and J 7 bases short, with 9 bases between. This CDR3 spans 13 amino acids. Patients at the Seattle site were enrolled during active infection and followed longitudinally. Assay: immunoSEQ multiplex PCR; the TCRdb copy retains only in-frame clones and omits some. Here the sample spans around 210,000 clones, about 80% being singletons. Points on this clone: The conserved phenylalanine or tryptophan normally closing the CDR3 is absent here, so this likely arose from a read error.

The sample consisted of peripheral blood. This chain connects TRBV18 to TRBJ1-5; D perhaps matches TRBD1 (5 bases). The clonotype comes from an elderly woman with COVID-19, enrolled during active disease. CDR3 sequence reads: CASSPGGDQPQHL. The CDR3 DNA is TGTGCCAGCTCACCAGGAGGGGACCAGCCCCAGCATCTT.